This T cell receptor (beta chain) came from a study of blood T cells in healthy people across ages. Together with a sample-barcoded 5' primer, a J-beta primer mix was included in a second PCR lasting roughly 6 to 12 cycles. TCRdb processed the 5' RACE reads anew with MiXCR; each CDR3 protein has one entry. The sample lists more than 1.4 million distinct CDR3 sequences; around two fifths were seen once. Healthy Caucasian individuals from Russia aged roughly 6 to 95 were enrolled as donors. Germline V gene lookup returns CDR1 KGHSH and CDR2 LQKENI. The V gene end was trimmed by 0 bases and the J gene end by 2 bases; junction bases not matched to a gene: 4. There are 17 residues in the CDR3.

The specimen was blood. The rearrangement joins TRBV18 to TRBJ2-1; 10 positions agree with TRBD2. The sequence derives from a woman younger than 35 in good health. CDR3 amino acids: CASSPPPSGGAYNEQFF. The DNA of the CDR3 is TGTGCCAGCTCACCACCACCGAGCGGGGGGGCCTACAATGAGCAGTTCTTC.